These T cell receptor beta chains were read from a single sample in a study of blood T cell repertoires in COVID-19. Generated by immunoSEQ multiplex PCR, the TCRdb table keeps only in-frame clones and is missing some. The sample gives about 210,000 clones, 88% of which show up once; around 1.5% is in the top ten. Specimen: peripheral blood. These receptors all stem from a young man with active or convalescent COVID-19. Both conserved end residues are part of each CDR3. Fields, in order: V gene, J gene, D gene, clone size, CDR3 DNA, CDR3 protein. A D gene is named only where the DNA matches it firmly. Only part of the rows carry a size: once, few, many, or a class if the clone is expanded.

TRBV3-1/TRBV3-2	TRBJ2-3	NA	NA	TGTGCCAGCAGCCAAGCGGCAGGGGGCACAGATACGCAGTATTTT	CASSQAAGGTDTQYF
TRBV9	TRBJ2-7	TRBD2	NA	TGTGCCAGCAGCGTAGAGGCTAGCGGGGTACCCTACGAGCAGTACTTC	CASSVEASGVPYEQYF
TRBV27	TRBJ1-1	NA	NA	TGTGCCAGCAGTTTCCGAAGGAGCACTGAAGCTTTCTTT	CASSFRRSTEAFF
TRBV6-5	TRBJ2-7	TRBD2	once	TGTGCCAGCAGAACTAGCGGGTACTCCTACGAGCAGTACTTC	CASRTSGYSYEQYF
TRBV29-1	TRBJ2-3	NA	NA	TGCAGCGCAGACAGCGACACAGATACGCAGTATTTT	CSADSDTDTQYF
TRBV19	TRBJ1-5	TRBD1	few	TGTGCCAGTAGTGGGACAGGTAGCAATCAGCCCCAGCATTTT	CASSGTGSNQPQHF
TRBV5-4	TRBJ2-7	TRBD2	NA	TGTGCCAGCAGCTTGTCCTCGGGACTAGCTGGTTACGAGCAGTACTTC	CASSLSSGLAGYEQYF
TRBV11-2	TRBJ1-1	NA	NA	TGTGCCAGCAGCTTTTCAGGGGAAGCTTTCTTT	CASSFSGEAFF
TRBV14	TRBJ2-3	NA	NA	TGTGCCAGCAGCCAAGTGGCGGGAGATACGCAGTATTTT	CASSQVAGDTQYF
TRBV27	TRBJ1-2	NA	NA	TGTGCCAGCACGGTGACCGGTCAGGACTATGGCTACACCTTC	CASTVTGQDYGYTF
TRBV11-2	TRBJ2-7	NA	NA	TGTGCCAGCAGCTCGAACGACGGGTCCTACGAGCAGTACTTC	CASSSNDGSYEQYF
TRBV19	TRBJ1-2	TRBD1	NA	TGTGCCAGTAGGGGACAGGGGGAAGGCTACACCTTC	CASRGQGEGYTF
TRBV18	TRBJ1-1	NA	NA	TGTGCCAGCTCACGGCCGCAGGGAATGAACACTGAAGCTTTCTTT	CASSRPQGMNTEAFF
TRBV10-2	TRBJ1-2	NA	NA	TGCGCCAGCAGTCCCGGGACACCGGGCGGATCCTTTAACTATGGCTACACCTTC	CASSPGTPGGSFNYGYTF
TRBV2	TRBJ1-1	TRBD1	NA	TGTGCCAGCAGTGGGCCTTACAGGGGATCTGAAGCTTTCTTT	CASSGPYRGSEAFF
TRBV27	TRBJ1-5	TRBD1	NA	TGTGCCAGTAAGGGACAGGTTCGGGGCAATCAGCCCCAGCATTTT	CASKGQVRGNQPQHF
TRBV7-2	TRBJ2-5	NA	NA	TGTGCCAGCAGCTTGCCTGGTAGAGCCAGAGGGACCCAGTACTTC	CASSLPGRARGTQYF
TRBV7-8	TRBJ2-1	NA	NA	TGTGCCAGCAGCCTTGGCAGGGTCCCTAATGAGCAGTTCTTC	CASSLGRVPNEQFF
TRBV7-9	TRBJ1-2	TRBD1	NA	TGTGCCAGCAGCTTTGGGACAGAGACTAACTATGGCTACACCTTC	CASSFGTETNYGYTF
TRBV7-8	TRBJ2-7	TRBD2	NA	TGTGCCAGCAGCTTGAGTAGCGGGTCCTACGAGCAGTACTTC	CASSLSSGSYEQYF
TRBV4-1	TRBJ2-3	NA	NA	TGCGCCAGCAGCCAAGACTGGCCAGCGGCTAGCACAGATACGCAGTATTTT	CASSQDWPAASTDTQYF
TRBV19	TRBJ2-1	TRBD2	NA	TGTGCCAGTAGTATTAGCCCGGGACTAGCACACAATGAGCAGTTCTTC	CASSISPGLAHNEQFF
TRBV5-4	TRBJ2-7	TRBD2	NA	TGTGCCAGCAGCTTAGGTAGCGGGAATACCGAGCAGTACTTC	CASSLGSGNTEQYF